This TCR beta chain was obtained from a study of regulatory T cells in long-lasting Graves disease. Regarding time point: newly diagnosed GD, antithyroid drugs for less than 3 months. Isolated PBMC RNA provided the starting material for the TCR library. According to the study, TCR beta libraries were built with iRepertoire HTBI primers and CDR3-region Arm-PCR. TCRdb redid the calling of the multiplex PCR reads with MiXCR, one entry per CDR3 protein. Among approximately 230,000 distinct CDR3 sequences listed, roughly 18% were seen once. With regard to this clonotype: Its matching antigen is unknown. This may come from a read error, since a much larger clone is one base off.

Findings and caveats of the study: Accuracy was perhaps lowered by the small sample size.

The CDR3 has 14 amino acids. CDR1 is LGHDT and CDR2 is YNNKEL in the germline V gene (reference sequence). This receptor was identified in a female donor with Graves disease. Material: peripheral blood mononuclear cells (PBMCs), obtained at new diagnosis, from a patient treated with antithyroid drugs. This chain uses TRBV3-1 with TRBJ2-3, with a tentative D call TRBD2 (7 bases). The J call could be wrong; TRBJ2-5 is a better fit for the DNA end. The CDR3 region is CASNASGGGETQYF. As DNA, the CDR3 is TGTGCCAGCAACGCTAGCGGAGGGGGGGAGACCCAGTACTTC.